One and the same sample provided the 30 T cell receptor beta chains below, sequenced in a study of blood T cell repertoires in COVID-19. Clones were sequenced by immunoSEQ multiplex PCR, and TCRdb holds only the in-frame ones, with some missing. The table records fewer than 500,000 clones, roughly nine tenths of them present only once. Sequencing input: PBMCs or T cells enriched from blood (not recorded which). All receptors come from a young woman with acute COVID-19.

This clone came up many times. The V call is TRBV18, the J call TRBJ1-2; TRBD1 matches at 8 bases. Trimming at V came to 3 bases and at J to 5 bases, leaving 5 bases not matched to a gene. CDR3 length: 14 residues. The germline V gene encodes CDR1 KGHSH and CDR2 LQKENI. Here the CDR3 DNA reads TGTGCCAGCTCACCTGGGCAGGGGGCATATGGCTACACCTTC. Protein sequence: CASSPGQGAYGYTF. Together with reference TRBV18 and TRBJ1-2, the CDR3 gives the full variable domain: NAGVMQNPRHLVRRRGQEARLRCSPMKGHSHVYWYRQLPEEGLKFMVYLQKENIIDESGMPKERFSAEFPKEGPSILRIQQVVRGDSAAYFCASSPGQGAYGYTFGSGTRLTVV.

This chain connects TRBV7-9 to TRBJ2-5; 7 bases align to TRBD1. The CDR3 is 14 residues long. Trimming removed 4 bases from V and 2 bases from J; junction bases left unmatched: 4. Germline lookup yields CDR1 SEHNR and CDR2 FQNEAQ (reference sequence). This CDR3 is CASSSTGLQETQYF. CDR3 sequence (DNA): TGTGCCAGCAGCTCGACAGGGCTTCAAGAGACCCAGTACTTC.

The V and J genes are TRBV5-4 and TRBJ1-2; possible D gene TRBD1, 5 bases. The ends were cut back, 4 bases at V and 4 bases at J, with 14 bases in the middle. Germline CDR1 is SGHNT and CDR2 is YYREEE (reference sequence). This CDR3 comprises 14 residues. CDR3 region: CASSPLRAGYGYTF. CDR3 bases: TGTGCCAGCAGCCCCCTCAGGGCTGGCTATGGCTACACCTTC. The entire variable domain, with the rest obtained from reference TRBV5-4 and TRBJ1-2, is as follows: ETGVTQSPTHLIKTRGQQVTLRCSSQSGHNTVSWYQQALGQGPQFIFQYYREEENGRGNFPPRFSGLQFPNYSSELNVNALELDDSALYLCASSPLRAGYGYTFGSGTRLTVV.

This chain uses TRBV19 with TRBJ1-1; D gene uncertain. Germline assignment: CDR1 LNHDA and CDR2 SQIVND (reference sequence). The CDR3 runs 14 residues. Trimming left V 3 bases short and J 3 bases short, with 11 bases between. The CDR3 here is CASSIDVEDTEAFF. For the CDR3, the DNA is TGTGCCAGTAGTATCGACGTTGAGGACACTGAAGCTTTCTTT.

CDR3 in amino acids: CASSLGLAGGTLQQYF. The CDR3 region has the DNA TGCGCCAGCAGCTTGGGACTAGCGGGAGGGACCCTCCAGCAGTACTTC. This chain links TRBV5-1 with TRBJ2-7; 14 bases fit TRBD2. The V segment lost 0 bases and the J segment 8 bases; nucleotides outside the gene matches: 7. CDR3 length: 16 amino acids. Germline V gene sequence: CDR1 SGHRS, CDR2 YFSETQ. Combining the CDR3 with reference TRBV5-1 and TRBJ2-7 gives the whole variable domain KAGVTQTPRYLIKTRGQQVTLSCSPISGHRSVSWYQQTPGQGLQFLFEYFSETQRNKGNFPGRFSGRQFSNSRSEMNVSTLELGDSALYLCASSLGLAGGTLQQYFGPGTRLTVT.

This chain connects TRBV10-1 to TRBJ2-1, with 11 bases aligning to TRBD1. CDR1 and CDR2 (germline): WNHNN, SYGVQD (reference sequence). Unmatched junction bases numbered 6, after V lost 6 bases and J lost 8 bases. The CDR3 has 14 amino acids. This CDR3 is CASRPGQGADEQFF. The CDR3 DNA reads TGCGCCAGCAGACCCGGACAGGGGGCGGATGAGCAGTTCTTC.

V usage is TRBV7-8 and J usage is TRBJ2-1; 9 nucleotides align to TRBD1. The CDR3 covers 16 residues. Germline trimming cut 1 base from V and 4 bases from J; bases unmatched to any gene: 5. Germline CDR1 is SGHVS and CDR2 is FQNEAQ. The CDR3 region is CASSLEDRGQYNEQFF. In DNA form, the CDR3 reads TGTGCCAGCAGCTTAGAGGACAGGGGACAATACAATGAGCAGTTCTTC.

V usage is TRBV19 and J usage is TRBJ2-5; D gene ambiguous. The CDR3 contains 13 residues. Deletions cut 4 bases from V and 5 bases from J, with 11 bases between. Germline V gives CDR1 LNHDA, CDR2 SQIVND (reference sequence). The CDR3 sequence is CASSTGGHETQYF. CDR3 nucleotides: TGTGCCAGTAGTACCGGCGGCCACGAGACCCAGTACTTC.

This sequence joins TRBV19 and TRBJ2-3; tentatively, D is TRBD1 (5 bases). V was trimmed by 4 bases and J by 1 base, leaving 9 bases between them. The CDR3 covers 14 residues. Germline V gene data show CDR1 as LNHDA and CDR2 as SQIVND (reference sequence). Here the CDR3 DNA reads TGTGCCAGTAGTAGGGGCCAGGGCACAGATACGCAGTATTTT. The encoded protein is CASSRGQGTDTQYF.

The V and J genes are TRBV6-5 and TRBJ2-2; 8 nucleotides agree with TRBD1. This CDR3 region has 15 residues. V shed 7 bases and J 5 bases; nucleotides not matched to a gene: 9. Germline V gene sequence: CDR1 MNHEY, CDR2 SVGAGI. The CDR3 nucleotides are TGTGCCAGCACCCAAAGGACAGGGAATACCGGGGAGCTGTTTTTT. This encodes CASTQRTGNTGELFF.

This chain joins TRBV5-8 and TRBJ1-5; D gene uncertain. The V end lost 2 bases, the J end lost 0 bases, and 24 bases lay between the germline ends. The CDR3 is 20 amino acids. CDR1 is SGHTS and CDR2 is YDEGEE in the germline V gene. The CDR3 DNA reads as TGTGCCAGCAGCTTTGATGGACGCATCCTGGGAGTAGGTAGCAATCAGCCCCAGCATTTT. Protein: CASSFDGRILGVGSNQPQHF.

V gene TRBV27 combines with J gene TRBJ2-5, with 9 bases lining up with TRBD2. The germline CDR1 and CDR2 sequences are MNHEY and SMNVEV (reference sequence). With V trimmed by 7 bases and J by 1 base, 7 bases remained unmatched. This CDR3 comprises 15 residues. The CDR3 bases are TGTGCCAGCAAAGCACGCGGGAGGGCCCAAGAGACCCAGTACTTC. Protein product: CASKARGRAQETQYF.

The chain joins TRBV11-3 to TRBJ2-5; D may be TRBD1 (6 bases). The CDR3 covers 13 residues. Per germline, CDR1 SGHNT and CDR2 YENEEA. Trimming cost V 2 bases and J 5 bases, with 9 bases left between them. The CDR3 DNA sequence: TGTGCCAGCAGCTTAAACAGGGTGGAGACCCAGTACTTC. This encodes CASSLNRVETQYF.

This clone was picked up a small number of times. The chain employs TRBV6-5 and TRBJ1-3; no definite D call. This CDR3 comprises 13 residues. Per the germline V gene, CDR1 is MNHEY and CDR2 is SVGAGI. The ends were cut back, 7 bases at V and 1 base at J, with 8 bases in the middle. The CDR3 DNA reads as TGTGCCAGCAAACGAGGTTCTGGAAACACCATATATTTT. The encoded protein is CASKRGSGNTIYF.

The chain is built from TRBV27 and TRBJ1-5; weak D call: TRBD1 (5 bases). V lost 6 bases and J lost 0, with 15 bases in between. CDR1 is MNHEY and CDR2 is SMNVEV in the germline V gene (reference sequence). This CDR3 region has 16 residues. The CDR3 DNA reads TGTGCCAGCAGCCTCGCGTCGGACAATAGCAATCAGCCCCAGCATTTT. Protein: CASSLASDNSNQPQHF.

The chain links TRBV5-1 to TRBJ1-2; the match to TRBD1 covers 12 bases. This CDR3 has 15 amino acids. The V gene end was trimmed by 3 bases and the J gene end by 5 bases; junction bases not matched to a gene: 5. The germline V gene has CDR1 SGHRS and CDR2 YFSETQ. The CDR3 DNA sequence: TGCGCCAGCAGCTCGGGACAGGGGGCAGGATATGGCTACACCTTC. This codes for CASSSGQGAGYGYTF.

The genes are TRBV4-1 and TRBJ2-7, with 7 positions matching TRBD1. From germline, CDR1 is MGHRA and CDR2 YSYEKL. This CDR3 is 16 amino acids long. After removal of 3 bases from V and 2 bases from J, the junction contained 10 bases not matched to a gene. The CDR3 DNA reads TGCGCCAGCAGCCACTTACAGGGGCGTACCCCCTACGAGCAGTACTTC. Translating it yields CASSHLQGRTPYEQYF.

The chain links TRBV3-1 (or the pseudogene TRBV3-2) to TRBJ2-2; no clear D. The V end was cut by 1 base, the J end by 0 bases, with 6 bases between. CDR1 and CDR2 (germline): LGHDT, YNNKEL (reference sequence). The CDR3 loop spans 15 amino acids. The CDR3 loop is CASSQGTPNTGELFF. The CDR3 nucleotides read TGTGCCAGCAGCCAAGGTACACCGAACACCGGGGAGCTGTTTTTT.

The V gene is TRBV5-6, the J gene TRBJ2-3, with TRBD1 matching over 7 bases. Germline loops: CDR1 SGHDT, CDR2 YYEEEE. The CDR3 totals 13 residues. J gave up 6 bases and V 4 bases, and 5 bases lay outside the gene matches. As DNA, the CDR3 is TGTGCCAGCAGCAGGGTGACAGGGGATACGCAGTATTTT. This codes for CASSRVTGDTQYF.

The chain is built from TRBV30 and TRBJ1-5, with D uncertain. V dropped 2 bases and J dropped 5 bases, with 10 bases sitting between them. This CDR3 has 13 residues. CDR1 and CDR2 (germline): GTSNPN, SVGIG (reference sequence). In DNA, the CDR3 is TGTGCCTGGAGTACAGTCTCTCATCAGCCCCAGCATTTT. It yields the protein CAWSTVSHQPQHF.

The chain is built from TRBV7-9 and TRBJ2-7; 8 nucleotides match TRBD1. With 4 bases clipped from V and 4 bases from J, the junction kept 6 bases outside the gene matches. The germline CDR1 and CDR2 sequences are SEHNR and FQNEAQ (reference sequence). The CDR3 has 14 residues. The CDR3 region is CASSYMDREYEQYF. CDR3 sequence (DNA): TGTGCCAGCAGCTACATGGACAGGGAGTACGAGCAGTACTTC.

The chain uses TRBV28 and TRBJ2-7; 9 bases align to TRBD1. Trimming took 10 bases from V and 2 from J; bases not matched to a gene: 21. Looked up from germline, CDR1 is MDHEN and CDR2 is SYDVKM. This CDR3 has 18 amino acids. CDR3 residues: CATLPIPGADRGPYEQYF. The CDR3 DNA reads TGTGCCACCTTACCAATCCCGGGCGCGGACAGGGGTCCCTACGAGCAGTACTTC.

CDR3 in DNA: TGCGCCAGCAGCTTGCCGGGACAGGGTGCCCGTAACTATGGCTACACCTTC. Its translation: CASSLPGQGARNYGYTF. V gene TRBV5-1 combines with J gene TRBJ1-2, with 9 nucleotides matching TRBD1. J lost 1 base, V lost 1 base, and 8 bases had no gene match. The CDR3 is made up of 17 amino acids. CDR1 is SGHRS, CDR2 YFSETQ, per germline.

The chain joins TRBV28 to TRBJ2-1; 12 bases line up with TRBD1. Germline trimming cut 4 bases from V and 13 bases from J; bases unmatched to any gene: 20. This CDR3 region has 18 residues. The V gene's germline CDR1 is MDHEN and CDR2 SYDVKM. The CDR3 loop is CASSSLPSGQGARTGQFF. DNA for the CDR3: TGTGCCAGCAGTTCCCTACCTTCGGGACAGGGGGCGCGAACAGGACAGTTCTTC.

V and J are TRBV7-2 and TRBJ2-3; D is unresolved. CDR3 length: 11 residues. Germline-derived CDR1 and CDR2 are SGHTA and FQGNSA. V lost 6 bases and J lost 2, with 3 bases in between. The chain's CDR3 is CASRYTDTQYF. Here the CDR3 DNA reads TGTGCCAGCAGGTACACAGATACGCAGTATTTT.

The chain carries TRBV7-9 and TRBJ1-1, with 7 bases matching TRBD1. Per germline, CDR1 SEHNR and CDR2 FQNEAQ (reference sequence). The CDR3 sequence is 14 residues long. With 5 bases clipped from V and 4 bases from J, the junction kept 7 bases outside the gene matches. CDR3 sequence reads: CASSVGQVGTEAFF. The DNA for the CDR3 is TGTGCCAGCAGCGTCGGACAGGTGGGCACTGAAGCTTTCTTT.

The chain uses TRBV9 and TRBJ2-2, with TRBD1 as a possible D gene (5 bases). Germline loops: CDR1 SGDLS, CDR2 YYNGEE. This CDR3 region has 15 residues. Trimming took 6 bases from V and 7 from J, leaving 19 bases between them. The CDR3 here is CASTGRDALLGELFF. In DNA, the CDR3 is TGTGCCAGCACAGGGCGCGATGCCCTCCTCGGGGAGCTGTTTTTT.

The chain joins TRBV6-5 to TRBJ1-1; D is possibly TRBD1 (5 bases). V lost 2 bases, J lost 6 bases, and 10 bases lay in between. Per the germline V gene, CDR1 is MNHEY and CDR2 is SVGAGI. CDR3 length equals 13 residues. CDR3 sequence: CASSYGAGSEAFF. The CDR3 nucleotides are TGTGCCAGCAGTTACGGCGCAGGGTCTGAAGCTTTCTTT.

V is TRBV3-1 (or the pseudogene TRBV3-2) and J is TRBJ2-7, with TRBD2 matching 7 bases. V lost 4 bases and J lost 1; bases outside the gene matches: 10. The germline gives CDR1 LGHDT, CDR2 YNNKEL (reference sequence). The CDR3 contains 16 residues. The CDR3 loop reads CASSPLLERGSYEQYF. CDR3 DNA: TGTGCCAGCAGCCCACTATTGGAGCGGGGTTCCTACGAGCAGTACTTC.

V usage is TRBV5-1 and J usage is TRBJ2-1, with 13 bases aligning to TRBD2. V was clipped by 4 bases and J by 15 bases; unmatched bases: 10. Germline values: CDR1 SGHRS, CDR2 YFSETQ. The CDR3 sequence is 14 residues long. The CDR3 coding sequence is TGCGCCAGCAGCCCTGGACTAGCGGGGGAACCGGGGTTCTTC. Translated: CASSPGLAGEPGFF.